A selection of T cell receptor beta chains follows, all from one sample in a study of blood T cell repertoires in COVID-19. The table came from immunoSEQ multiplex PCR; TCRdb's copy has only in-frame clones and leaves some out. The table lists about 110,000 clones, about 89% of them singletons. The sequencing input was peripheral blood. The receptors derive from a man aged 40-50 years with acute or convalescent COVID-19. Each CDR3 is given with its conserved first and last residue. Each record gives: clone size, CDR3 length, V gene, D gene, J gene, CDR3 protein, CDR3 DNA. D genes are given only for firm matches. Rows give clone size only sometimes, using once, few, many, or a class for an expanded clone.

abundance: once
len: 15
v_gene: TRBV6-5
d_gene: -
j_gene: TRBJ2-2
CDR3aa: CASKSGLANTGELFF
CDR3nt: TGTGCCAGCAAGTCAGGCCTCGCGAACACCGGGGAGCTGTTTTTT

abundance: -
len: 12
v_gene: TRBV5-6
d_gene: -
j_gene: TRBJ1-1
CDR3aa: CASSDDRNEAFF
CDR3nt: TGTGCCAGCAGCGACGACAGAAATGAAGCTTTCTTT

abundance: -
len: 12
v_gene: TRBV5-6
d_gene: -
j_gene: TRBJ2-3
CDR3aa: CASRASATMEYF
CDR3nt: TGTGCCAGCAGGGCTAGCGCTACTATGGAGTATTTT

abundance: -
len: 15
v_gene: TRBV5-1
d_gene: TRBD1
j_gene: TRBJ1-1
CDR3aa: CASSLAGTGGPRAFF
CDR3nt: TGCGCCAGCAGCTTGGCGGGGACAGGGGGCCCGCGAGCTTTCTTT

abundance: -
len: 13
v_gene: TRBV5-1
d_gene: -
j_gene: TRBJ2-7
CDR3aa: CASSQGLSYEQYF
CDR3nt: TGCGCCAGCAGCCAGGGACTGTCCTACGAGCAGTACTTC

abundance: -
len: 16
v_gene: TRBV3-1/TRBV3-2
d_gene: -
j_gene: TRBJ1-3
CDR3aa: CASSQEMGDSGNTIYF
CDR3nt: TGTGCCAGCAGCCAAGAGATGGGAGACTCTGGAAACACCATATATTTT

abundance: many
len: 18
v_gene: TRBV11-2
d_gene: TRBD2
j_gene: TRBJ2-1
CDR3aa: CASSPRPRLAGGINEQFF
CDR3nt: TGTGCCAGCAGCCCGCGACCTCGACTAGCGGGAGGGATCAATGAGCAGTTCTTC

abundance: once
len: 19
v_gene: TRBV27
d_gene: TRBD2
j_gene: TRBJ2-1
CDR3aa: CASSSSGTSGRAYHNEQFF
CDR3nt: TGTGCCAGCAGTTCTTCCGGGACTAGCGGGAGGGCCTACCACAATGAGCAGTTCTTC

abundance: -
len: 14
v_gene: TRBV7-2
d_gene: -
j_gene: TRBJ1-5
CDR3aa: CASSPTGFNQPQHF
CDR3nt: TGTGCCAGCAGCCCAACAGGGTTCAATCAGCCCCAGCATTTT

abundance: -
len: 15
v_gene: TRBV6-5
d_gene: TRBD1
j_gene: TRBJ2-7
CDR3aa: CASSPGTGGVYEQYF
CDR3nt: TGTGCCAGCAGCCCCGGGACAGGGGGCGTGTACGAGCAGTACTTC

abundance: -
len: 14
v_gene: TRBV2
d_gene: TRBD1
j_gene: TRBJ2-5
CDR3aa: CASRRQGVQETQYF
CDR3nt: TGTGCCAGCAGGAGACAGGGGGTCCAAGAGACCCAGTACTTC

abundance: -
len: 13
v_gene: TRBV9
d_gene: -
j_gene: TRBJ1-5
CDR3aa: CASSVRGDQPQHF
CDR3nt: TGTGCCAGCAGCGTAAGGGGCGATCAGCCCCAGCATTTT

abundance: -
len: 16
v_gene: TRBV5-1
d_gene: TRBD1
j_gene: TRBJ1-1
CDR3aa: CASSLEGGGRDTEAFF
CDR3nt: TGCGCCAGCAGCTTGGAAGGGGGCGGGAGGGACACTGAAGCTTTCTTT

abundance: once
len: 12
v_gene: TRBV7-9
d_gene: -
j_gene: TRBJ2-7
CDR3aa: CASRQANYEQYF
CDR3nt: TGTGCCAGCAGACAGGCGAACTACGAGCAGTACTTC